These 22 T cell receptor beta chains were sequenced from one sample in a study of blood T cell repertoires in COVID-19. Data came from immunoSEQ multiplex PCR; TCRdb stores just in-frame clones and leaves some out. In the table there are more than 450,000 clones, around 87% of which are singletons. The sample consisted of PBMCs or T cells enriched from blood (not recorded which). The receptors shown here come from a woman aged 18 to 35 who had recovered from COVID-19.

The rearrangement links TRBV5-1 to TRBJ2-7; maybe TRBD2 (6 bases). Trimming removed 7 bases from V and 2 bases from J, with 19 bases in between. Germline V gene lookup returns CDR1 SGHRS and CDR2 YFSETQ. The length of the CDR3 is 15 residues. CDR3 amino acids: CASRAGSLVTYEQYF. CDR3 DNA sequence: TGCGCCAGCCGGGCGGGGTCACTTGTGACCTACGAGCAGTACTTC.

This rearrangement joins TRBV18 to TRBJ2-1, with TRBD2 matching 8 bases. This CDR3 has 15 residues. Looked up from germline, CDR1 is KGHSH and CDR2 is LQKENI. V lost 5 bases to trimming and J lost 0 bases; unmatched junction nucleotides: 3. Here the CDR3 reads CASSSGGTSYNEQFF. In nucleotides, the CDR3 is TGTGCCAGCTCAAGCGGGGGAACCTCCTACAATGAGCAGTTCTTC.

J is TRBJ1-3 and V is TRBV19, with 7 bases lining up with TRBD1. The V gene end was trimmed by 4 bases and the J gene end by 7 bases; junction bases not matched to a gene: 10. The germline CDR1 and CDR2 sequences are LNHDA and SQIVND (reference sequence). This CDR3 comprises 15 residues. CDR3 nucleotides: TGTGCCAGTAGTACCCTACAGGGGACGGGGAACACCATATATTTT. It codes for CASSTLQGTGNTIYF.

The V gene is TRBV7-6, the J gene TRBJ2-5; 7 nucleotides match TRBD1. V shed 4 bases and J 4 bases; nucleotides not matched to a gene: 9. The CDR3 runs to 15 residues. In germline, CDR1 is SGHVS, CDR2 FNYEAQ. CDR3 DNA sequence: TGTGCCAGCAGCTCCACGGGACAGACCCTAGAGACCCAGTACTTC. Protein: CASSSTGQTLETQYF.

This clone has a single count. The chain has TRBV18 and TRBJ1-3; D not certain. V gave up 6 bases and J gave up 0 bases, with 12 bases separating them. CDR3 length equals 15 residues. CDR1 is KGHSH, CDR2 LQKENI, per germline. The DNA for the CDR3 is TGTGCCAGCTCCCCAGGCCTCCTCTCTGGAAACACCATATATTTT. Translation gives CASSPGLLSGNTIYF.

This chain links TRBV6-6 with TRBJ1-1, with D uncertain. CDR3 length: 13 residues. Trimming shortened V by 2 bases and J by 3 bases, and 7 bases separated the two germline ends. The germline CDR1 and CDR2 sequences are MNHNY and SVGAGI (reference sequence). Here the CDR3 reads CASSYAGDTEAFF. The CDR3 region has the DNA TGTGCCAGCAGTTACGCCGGGGACACTGAAGCTTTCTTT.

The chain recombines TRBV19 with TRBJ2-5, with 8 bases matching TRBD2. CDR1 and CDR2 (germline): LNHDA, SQIVND (reference sequence). V lost 7 bases and J lost 3; bases outside the gene matches: 7. There are 14 residues in the CDR3. CDR3 residues: CASTGEAGEETQYF. Written as DNA, the CDR3 is TGTGCCAGTACGGGGGAAGCGGGGGAAGAGACCCAGTACTTC.

Only one count was recorded for this clone. V is TRBV7-2 and J is TRBJ1-1, with TRBD1 identical over 11 bases. This CDR3 comprises 16 residues. The junction had 6 bases not matched to a gene; V was cut back by 2 bases and J by 4 bases. The germline gives CDR1 SGHTA, CDR2 FQGNSA. The chain's CDR3 is CASSLRGTGGGTEAFF. CDR3 nucleotides: TGTGCCAGCAGCTTAAGAGGGACAGGGGGTGGCACTGAAGCTTTCTTT.

V usage is TRBV12-3 or TRBV12-4 and J usage is TRBJ2-3; D is possibly TRBD2 (5 bases). The CDR3 runs 13 residues. V was pared by 5 bases and J by 6 bases, with 12 bases between. The CDR3 DNA is TGTGCCAGCAGTCCCCGGGGTATGGATACGCAGTATTTT. Protein: CASSPRGMDTQYF.

The V call is TRBV25-1, the J call TRBJ2-1, with TRBD2 matching over 10 bases. This CDR3 contains 14 residues. Germline V lookup: CDR1 MGHDK, CDR2 SYGVNS. V shed 8 bases and J 6 bases; nucleotides not matched to a gene: 7. The DNA for the CDR3 is TGTGCCAGCGCCGCAGCGGGGGGGAGCAATGAGCAGTTCTTC. It translates to CASAAAGGSNEQFF.

V gene TRBV3-1 (or the pseudogene TRBV3-2) combines with J gene TRBJ1-6; no clear D gene. V was pared by 7 bases and J by 7 bases, with 14 bases between. The CDR3 covers 14 residues. In germline, CDR1 is LGHDT, CDR2 YNNKEL (reference sequence). The CDR3 sequence is CASKRAGENSPLHF. CDR3 sequence (DNA): TGTGCCAGCAAGAGGGCAGGTGAAAATTCACCCCTCCACTTT.

The V gene is TRBV5-4, the J gene TRBJ2-7; TRBD1 matches at 8 bases. This CDR3 spans 14 amino acids. The V and J ends lost 2 bases and 3 bases, in that order; junction bases with no gene match: 4. CDR1 and CDR2 from the germline V gene are SGHNT and YYREEE (reference sequence). CDR3: CASSLGTGGYEQYF. The CDR3 bases are TGTGCCAGCAGCTTAGGAACAGGGGGCTACGAGCAGTACTTC.

This clone came up once. This chain joins TRBV24-1 and TRBJ1-1, with a weak D call TRBD1 (5 bases). The CDR3 sequence is 13 residues long. Germline V gives CDR1 KGHDR, CDR2 SFDVKD. Trimming removed 6 bases from V and 1 base from J, with 8 bases in between. CDR3 sequence (DNA): TGTGCCACCAGTACAGGTTGGAACACTGAAGCTTTCTTT. This codes for CATSTGWNTEAFF.

This sequence joins TRBV30 and TRBJ1-2; 7 bases agree with TRBD1. Trimming at V came to 4 bases and at J to 4 bases, leaving 12 bases not matched to a gene. CDR1 is GTSNPN, CDR2 SVGIG, per germline (reference sequence). This CDR3 has 15 amino acids. CDR3 DNA sequence: TGTGCCTGGACCCCGGAGGGGGCCGAGATCTATGGCTACACCTTC. This encodes CAWTPEGAEIYGYTF.

The gene calls are TRBV30 and TRBJ1-6; 8 positions match TRBD1. CDR1 and CDR2 (germline): GTSNPN, SVGIG (reference sequence). Trimming cost V 7 bases and J 14 bases; bases outside gene matches: 10. CDR3 length: 12 amino acids. Written as DNA, the CDR3 is TGTGCCTACAGGGGGGTGGCTCGGACCCTCCACTTT. Translation: CAYRGVARTLHF.

The rearrangement uses TRBV19 and TRBJ1-4; 9 positions match TRBD1. This CDR3 region has 14 residues. Looked up from germline, CDR1 is LNHDA and CDR2 is SQIVND (reference sequence). Unmatched junction bases numbered 9, after V lost 11 bases and J lost 5 bases. In DNA, the CDR3 is TGTGCCGGTCGGTTGACAGGGGGAAATGAAAAACTGTTTTTT. Protein product: CAGRLTGGNEKLFF.

The V call is TRBV6-1, the J call TRBJ1-5; no firm D call. V lost 3 bases and J 1 base, leaving 13 bases between the germline ends. Germline V gene data show CDR1 as MNHNS and CDR2 as SASEGT. The CDR3 extends over 16 amino acids. CDR3 residues: CASSDAFGMSNQPQHF. CDR3 DNA sequence: TGTGCCAGCAGTGATGCCTTCGGGATGAGCAATCAGCCCCAGCATTTT.

The V call is TRBV27, the J call TRBJ1-4; TRBD1 aligns across 7 bases. Germline CDR1 is MNHEY and CDR2 is SMNVEV (reference sequence). The ends lost 3 bases at V and 4 bases at J; junction bases unmatched: 2. This CDR3 has 14 amino acids. The CDR3 loop is CASSFGTDNEKLFF. The CDR3 DNA follows: TGTGCCAGCAGTTTCGGGACAGATAATGAAAAACTGTTTTTT.

The gene calls are TRBV25-1 and TRBJ1-6; no clear D gene. The CDR3 totals 17 residues. Germline values: CDR1 MGHDK, CDR2 SYGVNS. Trimming took 2 bases from V and 5 from J, leaving 16 bases between them. The CDR3 here is CASSEGGSRPHNSPLHF. The CDR3 DNA reads TGTGCCAGCAGTGAAGGCGGCAGCCGACCCCATAATTCACCCCTCCACTTT.

V is TRBV6-5 and J is TRBJ1-1; TRBD1 might be the D (5 bases). CDR3 length: 14 amino acids. V was clipped by 5 bases and J by 2 bases, with 12 bases between them. Looked up from germline, CDR1 is MNHEY and CDR2 is SVGAGI. This CDR3 is CASSRDFSNTEAFF. The CDR3 bases are TGTGCCAGCAGTCGGGACTTTAGTAACACTGAAGCTTTCTTT.

V and J are TRBV6-5 and TRBJ1-1, with a tentative D call TRBD1 (5 bases). V was pared by 6 bases and J by 4 bases, with 18 bases between. CDR3 length equals 15 residues. Germline V gives CDR1 MNHEY, CDR2 SVGAGI. The CDR3 region has the DNA TGTGCCAGCAGCCCCGATCAGGGAAGTGGCACTGAAGCTTTCTTT. Amino acid sequence: CASSPDQGSGTEAFF.

This clone occurred a few times. The V call is TRBV18, the J call TRBJ1-5; maybe TRBD1 (5 bases). Germline CDR1 KGHSH, CDR2 LQKENI. Trimming shortened V by 3 bases and J by 0 bases, and 15 bases separated the two germline ends. The CDR3 extends over 17 amino acids. As DNA, the CDR3 is TGTGCCAGCTCACCTTTCCCCCTGACAGTTAGCAATCAGCCCCAGCATTTT. Amino acid sequence: CASSPFPLTVSNQPQHF. Full variable domain (rest looked up from reference TRBV18 and TRBJ1-5): NAGVMQNPRHLVRRRGQEARLRCSPMKGHSHVYWYRQLPEEGLKFMVYLQKENIIDESGMPKERFSAEFPKEGPSILRIQQVVRGDSAAYFCASSPFPLTVSNQPQHFGDGTRLSIL.